The rows below give T cell receptor beta chains drawn from one sample of a study of cytomegalovirus exposure and HLA in healthy donors. Repertoires were generated with immunoSEQ multiplex PCR, while TCRdb's copy carries only in-frame clones and drops some. The data show approximately 130,000 clones, about two thirds seen once. The material sequenced was PBMCs. The receptors stem from a woman aged 60-75 years in good health and CMV-seropositive. Each CDR3 is given with its conserved first and last residue. The order of the fields is D gene, V gene, J gene, clone size, CDR3 protein, CDR3 DNA. The D gene is left open where the match is weak. Clone size is not always given. Where it is, it says once, few, many or a class for expanded clones.

NA	TRBV11-1	TRBJ1-1	NA	CASSGGRVGAFF	TGTGCCAGCAGTGGAGGAAGGGTAGGAGCTTTCTTT
NA	TRBV5-6	TRBJ1-1	few	CASTWRAGRTEAFF	TGTGCCAGCACCTGGAGGGCAGGGCGCACTGAAGCTTTCTTT
NA	TRBV29-1	TRBJ2-7	few	CSVGYTAYEQYF	TGCAGCGTTGGGTACACCGCCTACGAGCAGTACTTC
NA	TRBV19	TRBJ1-2	NA	CASSTVGGRGYGYTF	TGTGCCAGTAGTACAGTAGGGGGACGGGGCTATGGCTACACCTTC
NA	TRBV19	TRBJ1-2	NA	CASNEAGDNYGYTF	TGTGCCAGTAATGAGGCAGGGGATAACTATGGCTACACCTTC
TRBD1	TRBV5-4	TRBJ1-6	NA	CASSPDRGPAPLHF	TGTGCCAGCAGCCCCGACAGGGGGCCGGCACCCCTCCACTTT
TRBD1	TRBV9	TRBJ1-3	few	CASSATGGISGNTIYF	TGTGCCAGCAGCGCGACAGGGGGAATCTCTGGAAACACCATATATTTT
TRBD1	TRBV28	TRBJ1-1	few	CASSSLDKTGEGTEAFF	TGTGCCAGCAGCTCCCTAGACAAGACAGGGGAGGGCACTGAAGCTTTCTTT
TRBD1	TRBV4-1	TRBJ1-1	NA	CASSPLGTGRVEAFF	TGCGCCAGCAGCCCACTCGGGACAGGGCGGGTTGAAGCTTTCTTT
TRBD2	TRBV7-6	TRBJ2-2	NA	CASSSGLAGGPNTGELFF	TGTGCCAGCAGCTCGGGGCTAGCGGGGGGGCCGAACACCGGGGAGCTGTTTTTT
NA	TRBV6-6	TRBJ2-7	few	CASSSSGVTYEQYF	TGTGCCAGCAGTTCCTCAGGGGTCACCTACGAGCAGTACTTC
NA	TRBV6-5	TRBJ1-2	NA	CASSYSSRDGYTF	TGTGCCAGCAGTTACTCATCACGGGATGGCTACACCTTC
TRBD1	TRBV28	TRBJ1-2	once	CASSTPDRGFYGYTF	TGTGCCAGCAGCACACCGGACAGGGGGTTCTATGGCTACACCTTC
NA	TRBV5-1	TRBJ2-3	few	CASSAPVTDTQYF	TGCGCCAGCAGCGCCCCGGTCACAGATACGCAGTATTTT
NA	TRBV5-5	TRBJ1-1	NA	CASSLRVWEEAFF	TGTGCCAGCAGCCTCCGGGTCTGGGAGGAAGCTTTCTTT
NA	TRBV4-1	TRBJ2-5	NA	CASSQDLYKETQYF	TGCGCCAGCAGCCAAGATCTGTATAAAGAGACCCAGTACTTC
NA	TRBV9	TRBJ2-7	NA	CASSGSRQDAFYEQYF	TGTGCCAGCAGCGGATCACGACAGGACGCCTTCTACGAGCAGTACTTC
NA	TRBV9	TRBJ2-3	NA	CASSPRSDTQYF	TGTGCCAGCAGCCCCAGGTCGGATACGCAGTATTTT
NA	TRBV9	TRBJ2-7	NA	CASSVANYRDGFDEQYF	TGTGCCAGCAGCGTAGCCAACTACCGGGATGGGTTCGACGAGCAGTACTTC
NA	TRBV21-1	TRBJ2-7	medium-sized	CASSKRLADTSYEQYF	TGTGCCAGCAGCAAAAGACTAGCGGATACCTCCTACGAGCAGTACTTC
TRBD1	TRBV19	TRBJ1-4	NA	CASSIEGRGSEKLFF	TGTGCCAGTAGTATAGAGGGCAGGGGGAGTGAAAAACTGTTTTTT
NA	TRBV19	TRBJ1-3	NA	CASSNYIGTLGNTIYF	TGTGCCAGTAGTAACTATATCGGGACTCTTGGAAACACCATATATTTT
TRBD1	TRBV5-4	TRBJ1-1	NA	CASSWTGDAEAFF	TGTGCCAGCAGCTGGACAGGAGATGCTGAAGCTTTCTTT
TRBD1	TRBV6-4	TRBJ1-2	NA	CASSEAQGAYAGYTF	TGTGCCAGCAGCGAAGCCCAGGGGGCATACGCTGGCTACACCTTC
NA	TRBV5-1	TRBJ2-7	NA	CASSLRPGQTTTYEQYF	TGCGCCAGCAGCCTGAGGCCAGGACAGACAACCACCTACGAGCAGTACTTC
NA	TRBV25-1	TRBJ1-2	few	CASSEYTGGNNYGYTF	TGTGCCAGCAGTGAATATACAGGCGGAAATAACTATGGCTACACCTTC
NA	TRBV4-3	TRBJ2-3	NA	CASSQPPGTSTDTQYF	TGCGCCAGCAGCCAACCCCCGGGTACTAGCACAGATACGCAGTATTTT
NA	TRBV6-4	TRBJ1-1	NA	CASSPREGTEAFF	TGTGCCAGCAGTCCCAGGGAGGGCACTGAAGCTTTCTTT
NA	TRBV19	TRBJ1-6	NA	CASKLQGTVVNSPLHF	TGTGCCAGTAAGCTCCAGGGAACAGTGGTTAATTCACCCCTCCACTTT
NA	TRBV2	TRBJ1-5	NA	CASSSGDNQPQHF	TGTGCCAGCAGCTCAGGGGACAATCAGCCCCAGCATTTT
NA	TRBV27	TRBJ1-5	NA	CASSLVGDQPQHF	TGTGCCAGCAGTTTGGTAGGGGATCAGCCCCAGCATTTT
NA	TRBV6-5	TRBJ2-5	NA	CASSYDTSSQETQYF	TGTGCCAGCAGTTACGACACTAGTTCCCAAGAGACCCAGTACTTC
NA	TRBV19	TRBJ2-5	few	CASSIGDYETQYF	TGTGCCAGTAGTATAGGTGACTACGAGACCCAGTACTTC
NA	TRBV2	TRBJ1-1	NA	CASSDLGANTEAFF	TGTGCCAGCAGTGATTTGGGAGCGAACACTGAAGCTTTCTTT
NA	TRBV4-1	TRBJ2-7	once	CASSQVQGFPIYEQYF	TGCGCCAGCAGCCAAGTCCAGGGGTTTCCCATCTACGAGCAGTACTTC
NA	TRBV6-5	TRBJ1-5	few	CASSYGGRGQPQHF	TGTGCCAGCAGTTATGGAGGACGGGGACAGCCCCAGCATTTT
TRBD1	TRBV18	TRBJ2-6	NA	CASSRQGALKGSGANVLTF	TGTGCCAGCTCAAGACAGGGGGCGCTAAAAGGCTCTGGGGCCAACGTCCTGACTTTC
NA	TRBV6-5	TRBJ1-1	NA	CASSSLGQPNTEAFF	TGTGCCAGCAGCTCCCTCGGACAGCCGAACACTGAAGCTTTCTTT
TRBD1	TRBV6-6	TRBJ2-7	NA	CASSYSTGQTYYEQYF	TGTGCCAGCAGTTACTCGACGGGACAGACCTACTACGAGCAGTACTTC
NA	TRBV9	TRBJ2-3	few	CASSTHPGVLTDTQYF	TGTGCCAGCAGCACGCACCCGGGGGTCCTCACAGATACGCAGTATTTT
NA	TRBV7-4	TRBJ1-3	NA	CGGGGPRSGNTIYF	TGTGGGGGAGGTGGGCCACGTTCTGGAAACACCATATATTTT
NA	TRBV19	TRBJ1-2	NA	CASSIGGHQRVGYTF	TGTGCCAGTAGTATAGGGGGACACCAAAGGGTTGGCTACACCTTC
TRBD1	TRBV7-9	TRBJ2-3	NA	CASSPRDRGELDTQYF	TGTGCCAGCAGCCCCCGGGACAGGGGGGAATTAGATACGCAGTATTTT
TRBD1	TRBV5-5	TRBJ1-2	NA	CASSSGQGISYTF	TGTGCCAGCAGCTCCGGACAGGGAATTAGCTACACCTTC
NA	TRBV13	TRBJ1-3	NA	CASSLTNRGDTIYF	TGTGCCAGCAGCCTCACCAATCGGGGAGACACCATATATTTT
NA	TRBV6-5	TRBJ1-2	few	CASRSGTRQYGYTF	TGTGCCAGCAGGTCAGGTACAAGGCAATATGGCTACACCTTC
TRBD1	TRBV6-1	TRBJ1-1	NA	CASSTTGGTEAFF	TGTGCCAGCAGTACCACAGGGGGCACTGAAGCTTTCTTT
TRBD1	TRBV7-8	TRBJ1-3	few	CASSSQGAPGNTIYF	TGTGCCAGCAGCTCACAGGGGGCCCCAGGAAACACCATATATTTT
TRBD2	TRBV11-2	TRBJ2-1	NA	CASSLRGAGGSSYNEQFF	TGTGCCAGCAGCTTAAGGGGAGCGGGGGGTAGCTCCTACAATGAGCAGTTCTTC
NA	TRBV9	TRBJ1-6	NA	CASSVELSSPLHF	TGTGCCAGCAGCGTCGAACTGAGTTCACCCCTCCACTTT
NA	TRBV4-1	TRBJ1-4	few	CASSQEEKLFF	TGCGCCAGCAGCCAGGAGGAAAAACTGTTTTTT
NA	TRBV9	TRBJ2-7	NA	CASSHTCWTEDYEQYF	TGTGCCAGCAGCCATACGTGTTGGACGGAGGACTACGAGCAGTACTTC
TRBD1	TRBV5-6	TRBJ1-4	NA	CASSFWDRANAGKLFF	TGTGCCAGCAGCTTTTGGGACAGGGCGAATGCGGGAAAACTGTTTTTT
TRBD2	TRBV9	TRBJ2-1	NA	CASSSNPHRGGYNEQFF	TGTGCCAGCAGCTCGAACCCCCATCGGGGGGGTTACAATGAGCAGTTCTTC
NA	TRBV9	TRBJ1-1	NA	CASSVVQGQSTEAFF	TGTGCCAGCAGCGTAGTTCAGGGGCAGAGCACTGAAGCTTTCTTT
TRBD1	TRBV18	TRBJ1-5	NA	CASSFLRSGTGDYSNQPQHF	TGTGCCAGCTCATTTTTACGCTCCGGGACAGGGGATTATAGCAATCAGCCCCAGCATTTT
TRBD2	TRBV18	TRBJ2-4	NA	CASSPPGRVAKNIQYF	TGTGCCAGCTCACCACCCGGGAGGGTGGCCAAAAACATTCAGTACTTC